The present T cell receptor (beta chain) was sequenced within a study of beta chain features in type 1 diabetes. Study background: All samples yielded roughly 100 million examined sorted cells. The study's findings and limits: All four CD4+ subsets of Type 1 diabetes patients contained TCRB CDR3s that were moderately but significantly shorter.

After removal of 3 bases from V and 5 bases from J, the junction contained 3 bases not matched to a gene. Per germline, CDR1 SGHTA and CDR2 FQGNSA. This CDR3 is built from 14 residues. On this clone: What it binds is not known.

Investigators reverse transcribed all isolated RNA, so they sequenced expressed TCRB transcripts. Deep immunoSEQ sequencing covered naive, central memory and regulatory T cell samples. Assay: immunoSEQ multiplex PCR; the TCRdb copy retains only in-frame clones and omits some. The repertoire holds about 120,000 clones, with less than 20% as singletons. What was sequenced was central memory CD4+ T cells from blood. The receptor was isolated from a man in his thirties or forties with type 1 diabetes. This chain uses TRBV7-2 with TRBJ1-1; 10 nucleotides line up with TRBD1. Written as DNA, the CDR3 is TGTGCCAGCAGCTTGGGACAGGGGAGAACTGAAGCTTTCTTT. Residues: CASSLGQGRTEAFF.